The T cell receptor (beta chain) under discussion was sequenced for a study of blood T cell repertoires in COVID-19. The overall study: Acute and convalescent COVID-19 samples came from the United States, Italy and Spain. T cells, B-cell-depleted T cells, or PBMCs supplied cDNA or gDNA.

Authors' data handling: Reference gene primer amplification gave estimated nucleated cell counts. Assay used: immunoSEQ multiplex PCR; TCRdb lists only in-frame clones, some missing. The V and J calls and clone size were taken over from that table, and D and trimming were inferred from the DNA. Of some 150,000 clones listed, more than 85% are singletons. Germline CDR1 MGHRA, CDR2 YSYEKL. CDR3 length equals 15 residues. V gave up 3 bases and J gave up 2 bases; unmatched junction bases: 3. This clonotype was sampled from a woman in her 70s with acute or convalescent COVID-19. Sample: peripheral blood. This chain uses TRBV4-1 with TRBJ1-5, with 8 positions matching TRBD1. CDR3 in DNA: TGCGCCAGCAGCCACCTGACAGGGGGCAATCAGCCCCAGCATTTT. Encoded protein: CASSHLTGGNQPQHF.